One TCR beta chain is described in this entry. What it binds is not known. The J segment lost 3 bases and the V segment lost 6 bases, leaving 14 bases of the junction unmatched. Germline assignment: CDR1 SQVTM and CDR2 ANQGSEA. The CDR3 runs to 15 residues. As defined, naive CD8 cells were CD45RO-negative and positively selected for CCR7, with terminally differentiated effector memory CD45RA+ cells excluded. Clones were sequenced by immunoSEQ multiplex PCR, and TCRdb holds only the in-frame ones, with some missing. The sample includes some 740,000 clones, 80% to 95% of them seen just once. This sample is drawn from a study of shared clonotypes between healthy human individuals. Study conclusions and caveats: Naive subsets, compared against memory subsets, generally had larger estimated richness values. Although depth was large, rarefaction showed that sequencing of the sorted subsets was incomplete. The study found approximately 5% of naive CD4 clonotypes shared across several donors.

The chain couples TRBV29-1 to TRBJ2-7; 7 bases agree with TRBD2. This sequence was found in a man younger than 45 in good health. Material for sequencing was naive CD8+ T cells sorted from blood. CDR3 sequence reads: CSVSMAGETVYEQYF. CDR3 DNA sequence: TGCAGCGTGTCTATGGCGGGAGAGACAGTCTACGAGCAGTACTTC.